This TCR beta chain came from a study of T cell responses to AZD1222 COVID-19 vaccine. Clones were sequenced by immunoSEQ multiplex PCR, and TCRdb holds only the in-frame ones, with some missing. The sample has 130,000 or so clones, approximately 93% seen once. Looked up from germline, CDR1 is MNHEY and CDR2 is SVGAGI. V lost 6 bases and J lost 2; bases outside the gene matches: 3. This CDR3 region has 13 residues. Note on this clone: Its cognate antigen is unknown.

General study findings and limits: The study found Spike-specific TCR breadth and depth rose after two AZD1222 doses.

The V gene is TRBV6-5, the J gene TRBJ2-7; 8 nucleotides align to TRBD1. The source material was peripheral blood, sampled on day 0 of MenACWY control vaccination. This TCR was sampled from an adult in good health. The DNA for the CDR3 is TGTGCCAGCAGCCGGACAGGGACCTACGAGCAGTACTTC. Protein sequence: CASSRTGTYEQYF.